This T cell receptor (beta chain) was identified during a study of T cell responses to AZD1222 COVID-19 vaccine. TCRdb's table, derived via immunoSEQ multiplex PCR, lists solely in-frame clones and lacks some. The sample lists 85,000 to 95,000 clones; about 91% were seen once. This clone was picked up a small number of times. Antigen specificity is unknown. Study results and caveats: Increases in Spike-specific TCR breadth and depth were seen after two AZD1222 doses. Every sample of the repertoires postdated the peak T cell response. It was only six AZD1222 recipients who were seropositive at baseline.

Here the sequenced sample was peripheral blood, taken 28 days after the second AZD1222 dose. The sequence was collected from an adult who received the AZD1222 COVID-19 vaccine.

In DNA, the CDR3 is TGCGCCAGCAGTCGCCCGACTAGCGGGAACTCGAGGGGGGAGCTGTTTTTT. Residues: CASSRPTSGNSRGELFF. The J gene is TRBJ2-2, the V gene TRBV5-1; 11 nucleotides align to TRBD2. CDR1 SGHRS and CDR2 YFSETQ come from the germline V gene. V gave up 5 bases and J gave up 8 bases; unmatched junction bases: 14. The CDR3 runs to 17 residues.